This T cell receptor (beta chain) stems from a study of blood T cell repertoires in COVID-19. Study as a whole: The cDNA or gDNA used as material had been derived from T cells, B-cell-depleted T cells, or PBMCs.

Clones were read by immunoSEQ multiplex PCR, and TCRdb kept only the in-frame ones, dropping some. There are about 90,000 clones in the sample; 86% occur only once, and around 1.3% lies in the top ten. From germline, CDR1 is MNHNS and CDR2 SASEGT. V trimming: 3 bases; J trimming: 5 bases; junction bases outside the gene matches: 5. This CDR3 spans 15 amino acids. Source material: peripheral blood. The rearrangement joins TRBV6-1 to TRBJ1-5; 9 positions match TRBD1. This receptor was taken from a man at least 80 years old with active or convalescent COVID-19. In DNA, the CDR3 is TGTGCCAGCAGTGATGGGACAGGGAGGGATCAGCCCCAGCATTTT. It translates to CASSDGTGRDQPQHF.